Listed here are 32 T cell receptor beta chains from one sample, sequenced in a study of CD8 T cells in ankylosing spondylitis. Study conclusions and caveats: There was a TCR beta motif, made of fewer than 10 highly homologous variants, that appeared characteristic of ankylosing spondylitis blood.

No antigen has been assigned to these receptors. TCRdb recomputed calls from the 5' RACE reads with MiXCR, one row per CDR3 protein. The sample yields more than 650,000 distinct CDR3 sequences, about an eighth seen once. The sample taken for sequencing was blood, either unsorted or a sorted T cell fraction (not recorded which). The receptors shown here come from a male donor with ankylosing spondylitis.

Only a few counts were recorded for this clonotype. The chain uses TRBV20-1 and TRBJ1-2, with 7 positions matching TRBD1. J gave up 3 bases and V 6 bases, and 7 bases lay outside the gene matches. Per germline, CDR1 DFQATT and CDR2 SNEGSKA (reference sequence). CDR3 size: 13 residues. DNA for the CDR3: TGCAGTGCCCAGACAGGGTATGACTATGGCTACACCTTC. Protein product: CSAQTGYDYGYTF.

This chain joins TRBV7-2 and TRBJ2-7; possible D gene TRBD1, 6 bases. CDR3 size: 15 residues. CDR1 and CDR2 (germline): SGHTA, FQGNSA. The ends were cut back, 6 bases at V and 0 bases at J, with 15 bases in the middle. As DNA, the CDR3 is TGTGCCAGCAGTCCCGGACAGTTAAGCTCCTACGAGCAGTACTTC. This gives the protein CASSPGQLSSYEQYF.

This clonotype was seen only a few times. The CDR3 region is CSARDGTGKNTEAFF. The DNA for the CDR3 is TGCAGTGCTAGAGATGGTACAGGAAAGAACACTGAAGCTTTCTTT. The V gene is TRBV20-1, the J gene TRBJ1-1, with D possibly being TRBD1 (5 bases). The germline CDR1 and CDR2 sequences are DFQATT and SNEGSKA (reference sequence). Trimming shortened V by 0 bases and J by 1 base, and 12 bases separated the two germline ends. The CDR3 is 15 amino acids.

A note on this clonotype: This may be a read error, as it is one base from a much larger clone. The genes are TRBV20-1 and TRBJ2-7; TRBD2 agrees at 7 bases. Matching the DNA end better, TRBJ2-1 makes the J call doubtful. CDR3 length: 12 residues. CDR1 is DFQATT, CDR2 SNEGSKA, per germline (reference sequence). CDR3 sequence: CSARDRGDEQFF. CDR3 DNA sequence: TGCAGTGCTAGAGATCGGGGGGACGAGCAGTTCTTC.

This rearrangement joins TRBV5-1 to TRBJ1-6, with D possibly being TRBD1 (6 bases). The CDR3 has 14 residues. The germline V gene encodes CDR1 SGHRS and CDR2 YFSETQ. V was cut by 4 bases and J by 7 bases, with 12 bases left in between. CDR3 amino acids: CASSLGAQNSPLHF. Here the CDR3 DNA reads TGCGCCAGCAGCCTGGGGGCTCAGAATTCACCCCTCCACTTT.

This clonotype came up a few times. The V gene is TRBV5-1, the J gene TRBJ2-2, with D tentatively TRBD2 (6 bases). CDR3 length: 16 amino acids. Looked up from germline, CDR1 is SGHRS and CDR2 is YFSETQ. V was shortened by 4 bases and J by 7 bases, with 20 bases between the two germline ends. CDR3 protein: CASSPYPRGDFGELFF. The CDR3 DNA sequence: TGCGCCAGCAGCCCCTACCCCCGTGGGGACTTCGGGGAGCTGTTTTTT.

This clonotype has at least ten counts. The rearrangement joins TRBV12-3 or TRBV12-4 to TRBJ2-1; D tentatively fits TRBD1 or TRBD2 (5 bases each). Trimming stripped 3 bases from V and 5 bases from J, with 11 bases between. The length of the CDR3 is 14 residues. The CDR3, as DNA: TGTGCCAGCAGTTTGTGGCAGGGAGACAATGAGCAGTTCTTC. This codes for CASSLWQGDNEQFF.

At least ten counts were recorded for this clonotype. This sequence joins TRBV20-1 and TRBJ2-1; 11 positions match TRBD2. CDR1 is DFQATT, CDR2 SNEGSKA, per germline (reference sequence). J lost 8 bases, V lost 0 bases, and 6 bases had no gene match. There are 15 residues in the CDR3. CDR3 in DNA: TGCAGTGCTAGAGATGGGCTAGCGGGAGGCGATGAGCAGTTCTTC. It codes for CSARDGLAGGDEQFF.

This clonotype came up a few times. This chain links TRBV27 with TRBJ1-6, with D possibly being TRBD1 (5 bases). The CDR3 extends over 11 amino acids. The germline V gene encodes CDR1 MNHEY and CDR2 SMNVEV (reference sequence). V lost 1 base, J lost 13 bases, and 5 bases lay in between. CDR3 amino acids: CASSLWGPLHF. The CDR3 DNA is TGTGCCAGCAGTTTATGGGGGCCCCTCCACTTT.

This clonotype was seen a few times. J is TRBJ2-5 and V is TRBV4-2; 11 bases agree with TRBD1. The CDR3 length is 17 residues. Germline loops: CDR1 LGHNA, CDR2 YNFKEQ. V was clipped by 1 base and J by 4 bases; unmatched bases: 8. The CDR3 protein is CASSQGGRDRGVETQYF. In nucleotides, the CDR3 is TGTGCCAGCAGCCAAGGAGGCCGGGACAGGGGGGTAGAGACCCAGTACTTC.

This clonotype has a handful of counts. The chain combines TRBV6-6 with TRBJ1-1; D is perhaps TRBD1 (5 bases). The CDR3 has 10 residues. Trimming left V 6 bases short and J 7 bases short, with 6 bases between. Germline loops: CDR1 MNHNY, CDR2 SVGAGI (reference sequence). Here the CDR3 DNA reads TGTGCCAGCAGGACAGTTGAAGCTTTCTTT. Its translation: CASRTVEAFF.

The V and J genes are TRBV4-3 and TRBJ2-1; D is possibly TRBD1 (5 bases). V was pared by 1 base and J by 6 bases, with 7 bases between. The CDR3 extends over 13 amino acids. CDR1 is LGHNA, CDR2 YSLEER, per germline. CDR3 sequence: CASSQGQSNEQFF. The CDR3 region has the DNA TGCGCCAGCAGCCAAGGACAGAGCAATGAGCAGTTCTTC.

The rearrangement joins TRBV6-2 or TRBV6-3 to TRBJ1-1, with D tentatively TRBD1 (6 bases). The germline V and J ends were trimmed by 6 bases and 1 base, with 18 bases remaining between them. The germline gives CDR1 MNHEY, CDR2 SVGEGT. The CDR3 has 16 amino acids. CDR3 sequence: CASRPALGRGNTEAFF. In nucleotides, the CDR3 is TGTGCCAGCAGGCCCGCCCTGGGCAGGGGGAACACTGAAGCTTTCTTT.

The table lists this clonotype with a few counts. The chain couples TRBV4-3 to TRBJ1-4; perhaps TRBD1 as D (6 bases). Germline V CDR1 and CDR2: LGHNA, YSLEER. The ends were cut back, 2 bases at V and 7 bases at J, with 17 bases in the middle. This CDR3 is 16 amino acids long. The CDR3 is CASSQSPDRLTEKLFF. The CDR3 DNA sequence: TGCGCCAGCAGCCAATCCCCTGACAGGCTTACTGAAAAACTGTTTTTT.

This clonotype was observed a few times. The chain uses TRBV3-1 and TRBJ1-5; TRBD1 might be the D (5 bases). Germline CDR1 LGHDT, CDR2 YNNKEL (reference sequence). This CDR3 contains 15 residues. With 1 base removed from V and 5 bases from J, the gap between germline ends came to 12 bases. CDR3 residues: CASSQGGFLYQPQHF. CDR3 DNA: TGTGCCAGCAGCCAAGGGGGGTTTCTCTATCAGCCCCAGCATTTT.

V gene TRBV12-3 or TRBV12-4 combines with J gene TRBJ1-2, with 8 bases aligning to TRBD1. The CDR3 sequence is 14 residues long. After removal of 3 bases from V and 4 bases from J, the junction contained 4 bases not matched to a gene. CDR3 amino acids: CASSLGQAIYGYTF. The CDR3 DNA sequence: TGTGCCAGCAGTTTGGGACAGGCTATCTATGGCTACACCTTC.

This chain links TRBV11-2 with TRBJ2-3; 13 bases are shared with TRBD2. CDR1 is SGHAT and CDR2 is FQNNGV in the germline V gene. The CDR3 sequence is 20 residues long. The V and J ends lost 5 bases and 1 base, in that order; junction bases with no gene match: 15. DNA for the CDR3: TGTGCCAGCAGCCTAGGACTAGCGGGAGTTATATTCCGGGGCACAGATACGCAGTATTTT. Its protein product is CASSLGLAGVIFRGTDTQYF.

In its sample, this clonotype was seen many times. A read error may account for a junction end that differs from germline. The V and J genes are TRBV5-1 and TRBJ2-5; D is undetermined. Germline V gene lookup returns CDR1 SGHRS and CDR2 YFSETQ. This CDR3 is built from 11 residues. This chain's CDR3 is CASSLQETQYF. The DNA for the CDR3 is TGTGCCAGCAGCTTACAAGAGACCCAGTACTTC.

V and J are TRBV5-4 and TRBJ2-1; no clear D gene. The CDR3 runs 12 residues. Germline-derived CDR1 and CDR2 are SGHNT and YYREEE (reference sequence). V lost 5 bases to trimming and J lost 7 bases, with 10 bases between them. The CDR3 DNA reads TGTGCCAGCAGGAATCGATGGAATGAGCAGTTCTTC. Its translation: CASRNRWNEQFF.

This clonotype has only a few counts. V is TRBV20-1 and J is TRBJ1-3; D gene uncertain. Trimming cost V 0 bases and J 4 bases, with 10 bases left between them. Germline CDR1 and CDR2: DFQATT and SNEGSKA (reference sequence). This CDR3 has 14 residues. The DNA for the CDR3 is TGCAGTGCTAGAGATCGGGTCCTGGGAAACACCATATATTTT. It translates to CSARDRVLGNTIYF.

This clonotype was detected a few times. The chain employs TRBV2 and TRBJ1-1, with 9 positions matching TRBD1. The CDR3 covers 14 residues. V was clipped by 7 bases and J by 4 bases; unmatched bases: 7. Per germline, CDR1 SNHLY and CDR2 FYNNEI. The CDR3: CASNRDREATEAFF. The CDR3 DNA reads TGTGCCAGCAACCGGGACAGGGAGGCCACTGAAGCTTTCTTT. Full variable domain (outside the CDR3, taken from reference TRBV2 and TRBJ1-1): EPEVTQTPSHQVTQMGQEVILRCVPISNHLYFYWYRQILGQKVEFLVSFYNNEISEKSEIFDDQFSVERPDGSNFTLKIRSTKLEDSAMYFCASNRDREATEAFFGQGTRLTVV.

V usage is TRBV7-2 and J usage is TRBJ2-3; 9 nucleotides match TRBD1. The germline CDR1 and CDR2 sequences are SGHTA and FQGNSA. The CDR3 is 14 amino acids. The V and J ends lost 7 bases and 3 bases, in that order; junction bases with no gene match: 5. The CDR3 reads CASKWDRATDTQYF. The CDR3 DNA reads TGTGCCAGCAAGTGGGACAGGGCAACAGATACGCAGTATTTT.

In its sample, this clonotype was seen a few times. The chain joins TRBV7-2 to TRBJ2-3; D ambiguous. The CDR3 spans 13 residues. The germline CDR1 and CDR2 sequences are SGHTA and FQGNSA. Trimming cost V 5 bases and J 6 bases, with 12 bases left between them. The CDR3 reads CASSPPSLDTQYF. The CDR3 DNA reads TGTGCCAGCAGCCCGCCTTCCCTTGATACGCAGTATTTT.

This clonotype was seen ten or more times. The chain carries TRBV4-3 and TRBJ2-7, with a weak D call TRBD1 (5 bases). The germline V and J ends were trimmed by 3 bases and 2 bases, with 14 bases remaining between them. The CDR3 loop spans 15 amino acids. Germline V gene data show CDR1 as LGHNA and CDR2 as YSLEER. The CDR3 DNA follows: TGCGCCAGCAGCCATGGACACAAAGCCGCCTACGAGCAGTACTTC. It specifies CASSHGHKAAYEQYF.

This chain joins TRBV20-1 and TRBJ2-1, with D unresolved. This CDR3 is built from 11 residues. The V and J ends lost 5 bases and 9 bases respectively, with 11 bases between them. Germline CDR1 and CDR2: DFQATT and SNEGSKA (reference sequence). The CDR3 DNA follows: TGCAGTGCTTGGGTCGTTGGTGAGCAGTTCTTC. The encoded protein is CSAWVVGEQFF.

V and J are TRBV20-1 and TRBJ2-2; TRBD2 is a possible D gene (6 bases). CDR1 is DFQATT and CDR2 is SNEGSKA in the germline V gene (reference sequence). This CDR3 is built from 16 residues. The ends were cut back, 3 bases at V and 5 bases at J, with 19 bases in the middle. The DNA for the CDR3 is TGCAGTGCTAGGCCTACCCAGTTCGGGGGTACCGGGGAGCTGTTTTTT. It codes for CSARPTQFGGTGELFF.

The sample holds many counts of this clonotype. The chain is built from TRBV7-2 and TRBJ1-6; D unclear. Trimming left V 2 bases short and J 10 bases short, with 9 bases between. Germline lookup yields CDR1 SGHTA and CDR2 FQGNSA. The CDR3 extends over 13 amino acids. The CDR3 region has the DNA TGTGCCAGCAGCTTATATTCCCACTCACCCCTCCACTTT. This gives the protein CASSLYSHSPLHF.

In DNA, the CDR3 is TGCAGCGGATCCTTCGGGACCTACGAGCAGTACTTC. This codes for CSGSFGTYEQYF. The chain joins TRBV29-1 to TRBJ2-7; a possible D gene is TRBD2 (5 bases). Germline V gives CDR1 SQVTM, CDR2 ANQGSEA. Trimming took 7 bases from V and 2 from J, leaving 12 bases between them. The CDR3 is 12 amino acids.

This clonotype was seen a few times. This sequence joins TRBV11-2 and TRBJ1-5; the match to TRBD1 covers 7 bases. CDR1 and CDR2 (germline): SGHAT, FQNNGV. J gave up 10 bases and V 4 bases, and 7 bases lay outside the gene matches. The CDR3 extends over 13 amino acids. The CDR3 region is CASSSAEGAPQHF. The CDR3, as DNA: TGTGCCAGCAGCTCAGCTGAGGGGGCACCCCAGCATTTT.

This clonotype showed up many times. The genes are TRBV20-1 and TRBJ2-5, with 7 bases aligning to TRBD1. CDR3 length: 12 amino acids. Per germline, CDR1 DFQATT and CDR2 SNEGSKA (reference sequence). V shed 3 bases, J shed 4 bases, and the junction held 2 bases outside the gene matches. This CDR3 reads CSASYRGETQYF. In DNA, the CDR3 is TGCAGTGCTAGCTACAGGGGAGAGACCCAGTACTTC.

This clonotype occurred a few times. The rearrangement uses TRBV20-1 and TRBJ1-4; D not resolved. CDR1 is DFQATT, CDR2 SNEGSKA, per germline (reference sequence). V lost 3 bases and J lost 8, with 16 bases in between. The CDR3 totals 14 residues. CDR3 amino acids: CSASSGGIGEKLFF. For the CDR3, the DNA is TGCAGTGCTAGCTCCGGAGGGATTGGCGAAAAACTGTTTTTT.

This chain links TRBV18 with TRBJ1-2; possible D gene TRBD1, 6 bases. The CDR3 has 13 amino acids. The V end lost 8 bases, the J end lost 4 bases, and 14 bases lay between the germline ends. Per the germline V gene, CDR1 is KGHSH and CDR2 is LQKENI. The CDR3, as DNA: TGTGCCAGCACCACAGGGCAGGGCTATGGCTACACCTTC. Amino acid sequence: CASTTGQGYGYTF. Combining the CDR3 with reference TRBV18 and TRBJ1-2 gives the whole variable domain NAGVMQNPRHLVRRRGQEARLRCSPMKGHSHVYWYRQLPEEGLKFMVYLQKENIIDESGMPKERFSAEFPKEGPSILRIQQVVRGDSAAYFCASTTGQGYGYTFGSGTRLTVV.